The present T cell receptor (beta chain) was sequenced within a study of control samples from healthy donors and cancer patients. This CDR3 comprises 15 residues. The V end lost 4 bases, the J end lost 0 bases, and 10 bases lay between the germline ends. CDR1 SGHNT and CDR2 YYREEE come from the germline V gene (reference sequence). Measured with immunoSEQ multiplex PCR; TCRdb has only the in-frame clones, and not every one. The sample yields 35,000 to 50,000 clones, roughly 83% seen once. The specimen was blood. This TCR came from a man in his sixties in good health. The rearrangement links TRBV5-4 to TRBJ1-4; D is perhaps TRBD1 (6 bases). The CDR3 DNA sequence: TGTGCCAGCAGCGTGGACAGTACAACTAATGAAAAACTGTTTTTT. Protein: CASSVDSTTNEKLFF.